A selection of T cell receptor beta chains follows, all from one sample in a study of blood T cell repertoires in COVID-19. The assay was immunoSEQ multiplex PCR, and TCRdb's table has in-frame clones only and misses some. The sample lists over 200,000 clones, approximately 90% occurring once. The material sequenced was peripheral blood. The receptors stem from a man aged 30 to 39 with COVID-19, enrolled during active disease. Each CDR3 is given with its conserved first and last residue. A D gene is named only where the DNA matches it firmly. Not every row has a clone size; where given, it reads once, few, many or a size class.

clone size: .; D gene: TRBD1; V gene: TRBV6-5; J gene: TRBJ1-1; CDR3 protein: CASSYSTRGDTEAFF; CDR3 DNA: TGTGCCAGCAGTTACTCGACCAGGGGGGACACTGAAGCTTTCTTT
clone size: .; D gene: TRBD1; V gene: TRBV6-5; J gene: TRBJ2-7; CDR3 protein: CASSIRQGYYEQYF; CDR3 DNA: TGTGCCAGCAGTATACGACAGGGGTACTACGAGCAGTACTTC
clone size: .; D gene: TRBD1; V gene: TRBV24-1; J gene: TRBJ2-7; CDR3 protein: CATSDLTGGRYEQYF; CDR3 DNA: TGTGCCACCAGTGATTTGACAGGGGGCCGGTACGAGCAGTACTTC
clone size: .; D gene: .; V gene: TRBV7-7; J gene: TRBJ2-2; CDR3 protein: CASSPGPRADTGELFF; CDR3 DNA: TGTGCCAGCAGCCCCGGCCCGCGGGCTGACACCGGGGAGCTGTTTTTT
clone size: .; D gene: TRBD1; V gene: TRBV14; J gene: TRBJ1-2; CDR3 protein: CASSQAVWDSPNYGYTF; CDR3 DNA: TGTGCCAGCAGCCAAGCCGTTTGGGACAGCCCTAACTATGGCTACACCTTC
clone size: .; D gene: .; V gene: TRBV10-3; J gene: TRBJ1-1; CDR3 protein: CAIRLQSNTEAFF; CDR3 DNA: TGTGCCATCAGGTTACAATCGAACACTGAAGCTTTCTTT
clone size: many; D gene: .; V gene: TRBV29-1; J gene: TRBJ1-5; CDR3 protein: CSVNRDGGNQPQHF; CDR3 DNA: TGCAGCGTTAACAGGGATGGTGGTAATCAGCCCCAGCATTTT
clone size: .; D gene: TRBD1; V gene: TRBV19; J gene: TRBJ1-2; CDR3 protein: CASRILRPRDSGLYGYTF; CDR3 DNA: TGTGCCAGTAGGATTCTTAGACCCCGGGACAGCGGACTCTATGGCTACACCTTC
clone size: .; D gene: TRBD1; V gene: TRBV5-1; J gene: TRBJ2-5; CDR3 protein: CASSLVTGGQETQYF; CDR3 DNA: TGCGCCAGCAGCTTGGTCACAGGGGGCCAAGAGACCCAGTACTTC
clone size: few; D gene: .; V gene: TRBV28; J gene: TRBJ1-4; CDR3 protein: CASSFLRAGQNEKLFF; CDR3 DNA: TGTGCCAGCAGTTTCTTAAGGGCAGGACAAAATGAAAAACTGTTTTTT
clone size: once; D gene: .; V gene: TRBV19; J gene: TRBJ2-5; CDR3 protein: CASSPPGALETQYF; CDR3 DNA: TGTGCCAGTAGTCCCCCAGGGGCGCTTGAGACCCAGTACTTC
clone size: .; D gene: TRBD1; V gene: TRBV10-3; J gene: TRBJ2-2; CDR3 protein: CAIRKGQGNTGELFF; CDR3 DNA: TGTGCCATCAGGAAGGGACAGGGAAACACCGGGGAGCTGTTTTTT
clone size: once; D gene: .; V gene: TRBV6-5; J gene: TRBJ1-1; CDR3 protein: CASSYSVDTEAFF; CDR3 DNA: TGTGCCAGCAGTTATAGCGTCGACACTGAAGCTTTCTTT
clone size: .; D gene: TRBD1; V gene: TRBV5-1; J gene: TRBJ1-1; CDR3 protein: CASSFQTGGYTEAFF; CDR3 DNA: TGCGCCAGCAGCTTCCAGACAGGGGGGTACACTGAAGCTTTCTTT
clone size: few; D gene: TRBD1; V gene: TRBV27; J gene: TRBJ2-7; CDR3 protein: CASSLSPRGIYEQYF; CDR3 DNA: TGTGCCAGCAGTTTAAGCCCCAGGGGGATCTACGAGCAGTACTTC
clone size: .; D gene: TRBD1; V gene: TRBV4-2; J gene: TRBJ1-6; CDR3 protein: CASSVSPGTEYNSPLHF; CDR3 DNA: TGTGCCAGCAGCGTCTCCCCCGGGACAGAGTATAATTCACCCCTCCACTTT
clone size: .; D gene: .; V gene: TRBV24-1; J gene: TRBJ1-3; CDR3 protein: CAVQDSGNTIYF; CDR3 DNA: TGTGCCGTACAGGACTCTGGAAACACCATATATTTT
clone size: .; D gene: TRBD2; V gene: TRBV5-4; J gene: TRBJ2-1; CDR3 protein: CASSPQTSVSYNEQFF; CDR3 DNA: TGTGCCAGCAGCCCACAGACTAGCGTATCCTACAATGAGCAGTTCTTC
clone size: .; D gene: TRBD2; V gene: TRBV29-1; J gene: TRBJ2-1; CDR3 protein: CSVVWLAGSNEQFF; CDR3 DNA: TGCAGCGTTGTGTGGCTAGCGGGCAGCAATGAGCAGTTCTTC
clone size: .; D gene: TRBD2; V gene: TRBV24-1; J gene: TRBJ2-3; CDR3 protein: CATALAGYPDTQYF; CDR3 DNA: TGTGCCACCGCCCTAGCGGGATATCCAGATACGCAGTATTTT
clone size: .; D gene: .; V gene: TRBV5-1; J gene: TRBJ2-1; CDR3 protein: CASSLTGWEEQFF; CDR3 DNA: TGCGCCAGCAGCTTGACAGGGTGGGAAGAACAGTTCTTC
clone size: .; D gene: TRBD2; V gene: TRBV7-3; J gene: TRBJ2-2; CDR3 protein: CASSYQPGLAVNTGELFF; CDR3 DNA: TGTGCCAGCAGCTATCAGCCGGGACTAGCCGTGAACACCGGGGAGCTGTTTTTT
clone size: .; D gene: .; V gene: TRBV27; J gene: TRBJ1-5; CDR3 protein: CASSLAGSNQPQHF; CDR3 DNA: TGTGCCAGCAGTTTAGCGGGTAGCAATCAGCCCCAGCATTTT
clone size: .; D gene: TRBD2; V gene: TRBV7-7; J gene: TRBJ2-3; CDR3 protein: CASSVTSGSTQYF; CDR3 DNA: TGTGCCAGCAGCGTGACTAGCGGGAGCACGCAGTATTTT
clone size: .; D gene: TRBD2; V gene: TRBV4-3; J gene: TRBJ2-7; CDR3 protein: CASSQESGGEQYF; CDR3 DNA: TGCGCCAGCAGCCAAGAGTCGGGGGGCGAGCAGTACTTC
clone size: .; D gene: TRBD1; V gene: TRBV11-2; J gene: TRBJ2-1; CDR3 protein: CASSLVTGGWDEQFF; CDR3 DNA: TGTGCCAGCAGCTTAGTCACAGGGGGCTGGGATGAGCAGTTCTTC
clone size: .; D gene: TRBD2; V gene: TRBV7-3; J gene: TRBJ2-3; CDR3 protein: CASSPQGTSGTQYF; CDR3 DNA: TGTGCCAGCAGCCCGCAGGGGACTAGCGGAACGCAGTATTTT
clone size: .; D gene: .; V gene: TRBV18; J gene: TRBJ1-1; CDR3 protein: CASSPRTSVDTEAFF; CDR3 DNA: TGTGCCAGCTCACCTCGAACCTCAGTTGACACTGAAGCTTTCTTT
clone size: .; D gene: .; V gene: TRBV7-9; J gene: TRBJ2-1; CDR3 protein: CASSLVGKGDNEQFF; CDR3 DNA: TGTGCCAGCAGCTTAGTAGGAAAGGGAGACAATGAGCAGTTCTTC
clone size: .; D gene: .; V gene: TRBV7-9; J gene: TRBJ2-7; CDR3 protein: CASSLGASEQYF; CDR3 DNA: TGTGCCAGCAGCTTAGGAGCCTCAGAGCAGTACTTC
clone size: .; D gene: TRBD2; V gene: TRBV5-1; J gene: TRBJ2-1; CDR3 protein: CASSSELATYNEQFF; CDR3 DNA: TGCGCCAGCAGCTCGGAACTAGCGACCTACAATGAGCAGTTCTTC
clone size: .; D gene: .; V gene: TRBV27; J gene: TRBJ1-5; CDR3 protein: CASSLLGGNQPQHF; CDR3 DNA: TGTGCCAGCAGTTTATTAGGGGGCAATCAGCCCCAGCATTTT
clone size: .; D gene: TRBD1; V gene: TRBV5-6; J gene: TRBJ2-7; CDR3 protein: CASSPRGSSYEQYF; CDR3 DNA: TGTGCCAGCAGCCCCAGGGGGAGCTCCTACGAGCAGTACTTC
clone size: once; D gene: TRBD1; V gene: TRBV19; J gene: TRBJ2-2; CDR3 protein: CASTLGQGWTGELFF; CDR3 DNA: TGTGCCAGTACCTTAGGACAGGGGTGGACCGGGGAGCTGTTTTTT
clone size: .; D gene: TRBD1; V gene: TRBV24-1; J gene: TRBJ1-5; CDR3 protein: CATSALGQGDQPQHF; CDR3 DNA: TGTGCCACCAGTGCCCTCGGACAGGGGGACCAGCCCCAGCATTTT
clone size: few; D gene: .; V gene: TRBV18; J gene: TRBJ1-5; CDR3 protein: CASSPSRNQPQHF; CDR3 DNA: TGTGCCAGCTCACCTAGCCGCAATCAGCCCCAGCATTTT
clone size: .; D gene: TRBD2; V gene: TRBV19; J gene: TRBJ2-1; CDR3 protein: CAVRGLAGGDNEQFF; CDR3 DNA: TGTGCCGTAAGAGGCCTGGCGGGGGGGGACAATGAGCAGTTCTTC
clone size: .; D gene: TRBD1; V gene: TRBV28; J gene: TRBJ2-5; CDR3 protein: CASSLLGRGQETQYF; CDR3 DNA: TGTGCCAGCAGTTTATTGGGCAGGGGGCAAGAGACCCAGTACTTC
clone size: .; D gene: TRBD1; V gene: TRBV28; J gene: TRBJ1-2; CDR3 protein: CASITPGQELNYGYTF; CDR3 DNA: TGTGCCAGCATCACCCCGGGACAGGAGCTGAACTATGGCTACACCTTC
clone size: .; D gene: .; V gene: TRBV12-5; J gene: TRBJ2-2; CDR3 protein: CASGLSGYTGELFF; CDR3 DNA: TGTGCTAGTGGTTTAAGCGGCTACACCGGGGAGCTGTTTTTT
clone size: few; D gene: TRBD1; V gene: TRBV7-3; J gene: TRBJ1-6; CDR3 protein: CASSLTGGSNSPLHF; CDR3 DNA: TGTGCCAGCAGCCTTACAGGGGGCTCTAATTCACCCCTCCACTTT
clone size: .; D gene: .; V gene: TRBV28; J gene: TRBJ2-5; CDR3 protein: CASSDPRGGQETQYF; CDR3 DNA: TGTGCCAGCTCAGATCCAAGGGGGGGTCAAGAGACCCAGTACTTC
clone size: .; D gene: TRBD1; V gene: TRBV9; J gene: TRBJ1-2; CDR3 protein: CASSVFGQGGGGYTF; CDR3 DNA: TGTGCCAGCAGCGTATTTGGACAGGGAGGAGGTGGCTACACCTTC
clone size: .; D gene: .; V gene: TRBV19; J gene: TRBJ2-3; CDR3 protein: CASSPTGFERDTQYF; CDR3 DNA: TGTGCCAGTAGTCCCACGGGGTTCGAGAGGGATACGCAGTATTTT
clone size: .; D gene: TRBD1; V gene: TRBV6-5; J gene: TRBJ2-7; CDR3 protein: CASSYGGRDRGNEQYF; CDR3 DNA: TGTGCCAGCAGTTACGGGGGCCGGGACAGGGGTAACGAGCAGTACTTC